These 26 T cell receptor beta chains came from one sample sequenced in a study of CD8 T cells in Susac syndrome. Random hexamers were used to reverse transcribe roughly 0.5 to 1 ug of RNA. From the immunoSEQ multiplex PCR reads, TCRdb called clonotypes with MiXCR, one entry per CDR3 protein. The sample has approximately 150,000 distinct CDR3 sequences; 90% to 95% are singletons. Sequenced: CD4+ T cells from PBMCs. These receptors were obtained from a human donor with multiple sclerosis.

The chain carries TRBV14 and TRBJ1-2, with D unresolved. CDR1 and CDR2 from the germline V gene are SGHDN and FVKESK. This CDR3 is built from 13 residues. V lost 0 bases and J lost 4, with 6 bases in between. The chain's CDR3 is CASSQDRFYGYTF. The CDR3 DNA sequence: TGTGCCAGCAGCCAAGACAGGTTCTATGGCTACACCTTC.

CDR3 coding DNA: TGTGCCAGCAGCGTAGTGTCCCAGGGCTACGAGCAGTACTTC. It codes for CASSVVSQGYEQYF. The chain uses TRBV9 and TRBJ2-7; D might be TRBD1 (5 bases). Germline lookup yields CDR1 SGDLS and CDR2 YYNGEE. Trimming removed 0 bases at V and 3 bases at J, with 10 bases between. This CDR3 spans 14 amino acids.

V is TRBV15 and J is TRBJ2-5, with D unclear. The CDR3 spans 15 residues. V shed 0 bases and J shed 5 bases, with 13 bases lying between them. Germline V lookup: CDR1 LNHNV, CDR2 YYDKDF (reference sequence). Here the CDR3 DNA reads TGTGCCACCAGCAGAGATAAAGGCCGAGCGGAGACCCAGTACTTC. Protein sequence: CATSRDKGRAETQYF.

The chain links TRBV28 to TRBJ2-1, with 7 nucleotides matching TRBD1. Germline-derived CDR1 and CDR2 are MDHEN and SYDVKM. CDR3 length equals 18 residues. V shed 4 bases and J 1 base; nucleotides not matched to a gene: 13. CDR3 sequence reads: CASSSPVSVGQSYNEQFF. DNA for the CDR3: TGTGCCAGCAGTTCCCCCGTCTCCGTGGGACAGTCCTACAATGAGCAGTTCTTC. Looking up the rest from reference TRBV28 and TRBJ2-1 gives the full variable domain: DVKVTQSSRYLVKRTGEKVFLECVQDMDHENMFWYRQDPGLGLRLIYFSYDVKMKEKGDIPEGYSVSREKKERFSLILESASTNQTSMYLCASSSPVSVGQSYNEQFFGPGTRLTVL.

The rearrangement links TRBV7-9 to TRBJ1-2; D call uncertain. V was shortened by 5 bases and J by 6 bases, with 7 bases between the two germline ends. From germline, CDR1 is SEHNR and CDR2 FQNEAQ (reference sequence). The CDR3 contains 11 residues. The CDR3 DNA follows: TGTGCCAGCAGCCCGTCGGATGGCTACACCTTC. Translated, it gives CASSPSDGYTF.

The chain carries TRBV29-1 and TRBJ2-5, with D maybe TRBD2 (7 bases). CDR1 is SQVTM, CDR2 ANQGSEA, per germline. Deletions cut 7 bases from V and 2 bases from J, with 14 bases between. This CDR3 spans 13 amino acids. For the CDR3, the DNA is TGCAGCGGGGGGGGACAAGCACAAGAGACCCAGTACTTC. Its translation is CSGGGQAQETQYF.

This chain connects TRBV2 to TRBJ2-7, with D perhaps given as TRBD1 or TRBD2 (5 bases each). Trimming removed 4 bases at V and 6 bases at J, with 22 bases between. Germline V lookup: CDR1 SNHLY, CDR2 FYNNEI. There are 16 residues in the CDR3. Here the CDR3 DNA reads TGTGCCAGCAGTGGTGGGACGCCAGCATGGGGATCCGAGCAGTACTTC. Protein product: CASSGGTPAWGSEQYF.

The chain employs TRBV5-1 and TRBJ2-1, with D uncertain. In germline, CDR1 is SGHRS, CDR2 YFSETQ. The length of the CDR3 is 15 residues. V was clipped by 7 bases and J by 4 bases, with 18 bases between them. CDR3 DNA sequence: TGCGCCAGCCGATCTGCGGCTGCTGGGTACAATGAGCAGTTCTTC. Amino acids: CASRSAAAGYNEQFF.

The CDR3 region is CSVPSGIEAFF. The CDR3 DNA sequence: TGCAGCGTTCCGTCCGGAATTGAAGCTTTCTTT. J is TRBJ1-1 and V is TRBV29-1, with no clear D. This CDR3 has 11 residues. V was trimmed by 5 bases and J by 7 bases, leaving 11 bases between them. Looked up from germline, CDR1 is SQVTM and CDR2 is ANQGSEA.

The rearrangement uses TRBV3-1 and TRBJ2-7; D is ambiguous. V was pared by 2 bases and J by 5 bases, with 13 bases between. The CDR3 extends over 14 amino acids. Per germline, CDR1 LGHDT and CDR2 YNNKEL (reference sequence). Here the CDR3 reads CASSQRLTVDEQYF. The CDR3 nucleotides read TGTGCCAGCAGCCAAAGACTGACTGTCGACGAGCAGTACTTC.

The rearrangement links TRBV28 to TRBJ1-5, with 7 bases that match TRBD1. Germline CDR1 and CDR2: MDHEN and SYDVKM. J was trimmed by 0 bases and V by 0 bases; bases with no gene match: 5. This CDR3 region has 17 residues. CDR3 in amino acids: CASSLWQGDPSNQPQHF. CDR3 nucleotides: TGTGCCAGCAGTTTATGGCAGGGGGATCCTAGCAATCAGCCCCAGCATTTT. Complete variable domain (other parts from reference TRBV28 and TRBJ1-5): DVKVTQSSRYLVKRTGEKVFLECVQDMDHENMFWYRQDPGLGLRLIYFSYDVKMKEKGDIPEGYSVSREKKERFSLILESASTNQTSMYLCASSLWQGDPSNQPQHFGDGTRLSIL.

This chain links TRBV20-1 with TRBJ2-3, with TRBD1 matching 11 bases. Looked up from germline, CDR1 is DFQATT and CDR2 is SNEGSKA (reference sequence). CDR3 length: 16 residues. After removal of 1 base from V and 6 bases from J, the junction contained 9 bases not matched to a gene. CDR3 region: CSARVAGQGAGDTQYF. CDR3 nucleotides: TGCAGTGCTAGAGTAGCAGGACAGGGGGCCGGGGATACGCAGTATTTT.

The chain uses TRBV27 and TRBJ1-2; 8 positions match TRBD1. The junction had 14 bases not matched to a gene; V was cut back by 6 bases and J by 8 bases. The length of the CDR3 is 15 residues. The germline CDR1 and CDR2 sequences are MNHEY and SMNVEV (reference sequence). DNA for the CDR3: TGTGCCAGCAGCAGGGGTTCGACAGGGGAGAGAGGCTACACCTTC. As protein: CASSRGSTGERGYTF.

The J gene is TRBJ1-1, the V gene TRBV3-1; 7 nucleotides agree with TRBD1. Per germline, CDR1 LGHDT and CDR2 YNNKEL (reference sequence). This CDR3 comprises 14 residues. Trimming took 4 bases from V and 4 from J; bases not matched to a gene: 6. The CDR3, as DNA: TGTGCCAGCAGCCCCTTCAGGGGGGGCACTGAAGCTTTCTTT. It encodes CASSPFRGGTEAFF.

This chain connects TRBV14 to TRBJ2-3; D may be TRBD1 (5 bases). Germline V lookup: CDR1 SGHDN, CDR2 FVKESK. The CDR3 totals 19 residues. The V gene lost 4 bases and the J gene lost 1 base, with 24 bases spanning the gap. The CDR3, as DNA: TGTGCCAGCAGCCGGGCCAGACAGAAAGTAAAACCTCGCACAGATACGCAGTATTTT. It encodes CASSRARQKVKPRTDTQYF.

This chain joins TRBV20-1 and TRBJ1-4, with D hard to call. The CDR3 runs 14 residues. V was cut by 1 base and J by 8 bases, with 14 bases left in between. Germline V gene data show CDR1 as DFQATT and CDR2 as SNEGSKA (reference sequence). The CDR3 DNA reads TGCAGTGCTAGAGGCTTGGGTCCGCGCGAAAAACTGTTTTTT. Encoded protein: CSARGLGPREKLFF.

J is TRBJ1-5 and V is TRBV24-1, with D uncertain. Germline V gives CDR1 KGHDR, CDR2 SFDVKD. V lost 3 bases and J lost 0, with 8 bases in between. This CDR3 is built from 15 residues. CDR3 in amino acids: CATSDPTGSNQPQHF. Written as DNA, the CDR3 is TGTGCCACCAGTGATCCGACGGGTAGCAATCAGCCCCAGCATTTT.

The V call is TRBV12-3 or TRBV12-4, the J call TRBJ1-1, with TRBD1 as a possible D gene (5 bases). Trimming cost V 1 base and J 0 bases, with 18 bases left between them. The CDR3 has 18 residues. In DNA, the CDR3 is TGTGCCAGCAGTTTAGTGGGGAGGGACGATCTCATGAACACTGAAGCTTTCTTT. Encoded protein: CASSLVGRDDLMNTEAFF.

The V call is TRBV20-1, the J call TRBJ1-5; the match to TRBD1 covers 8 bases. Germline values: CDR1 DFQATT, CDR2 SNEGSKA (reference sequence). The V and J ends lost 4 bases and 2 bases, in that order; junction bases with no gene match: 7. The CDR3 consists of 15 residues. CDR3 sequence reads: CSAIKSQGGNQPQHF. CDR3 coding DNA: TGCAGTGCTATAAAATCACAGGGGGGCAATCAGCCCCAGCATTTT.

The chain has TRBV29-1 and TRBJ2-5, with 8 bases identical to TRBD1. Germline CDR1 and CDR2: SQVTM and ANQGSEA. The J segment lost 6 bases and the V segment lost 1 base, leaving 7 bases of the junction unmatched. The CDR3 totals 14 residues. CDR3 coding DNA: TGCAGCGTTGAAGGGGGACAGGCAGTTAAGACCCAGTACTTC. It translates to CSVEGGQAVKTQYF.

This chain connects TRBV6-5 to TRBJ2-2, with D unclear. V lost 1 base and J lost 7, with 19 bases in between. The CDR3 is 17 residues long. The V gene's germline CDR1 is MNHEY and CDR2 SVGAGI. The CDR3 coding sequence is TGTGCCAGCAGTTACTATCCACCTATCCAGTGGGGCGGGGAGCTGTTTTTT. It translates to CASSYYPPIQWGGELFF.

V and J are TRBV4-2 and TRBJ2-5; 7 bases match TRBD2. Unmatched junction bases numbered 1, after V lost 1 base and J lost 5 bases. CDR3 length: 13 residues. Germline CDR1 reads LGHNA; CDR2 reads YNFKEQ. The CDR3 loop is CASSQALAETQYF. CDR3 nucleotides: TGTGCCAGCAGCCAAGCACTAGCGGAGACCCAGTACTTC.

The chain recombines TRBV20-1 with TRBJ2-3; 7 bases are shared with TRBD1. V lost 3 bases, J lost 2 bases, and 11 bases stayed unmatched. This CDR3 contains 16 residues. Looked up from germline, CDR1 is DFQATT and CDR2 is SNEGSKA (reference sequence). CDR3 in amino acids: CSASDEPGQNTDTQYF. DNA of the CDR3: TGCAGTGCTAGTGACGAACCGGGACAGAACACAGATACGCAGTATTTT.

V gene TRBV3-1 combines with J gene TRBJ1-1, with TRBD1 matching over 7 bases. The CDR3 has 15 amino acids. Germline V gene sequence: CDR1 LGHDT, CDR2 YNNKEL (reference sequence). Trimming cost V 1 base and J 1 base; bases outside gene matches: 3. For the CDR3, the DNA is TGTGCCAGCAGCCAAGGACAGGGCACGAACACTGAAGCTTTCTTT. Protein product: CASSQGQGTNTEAFF.

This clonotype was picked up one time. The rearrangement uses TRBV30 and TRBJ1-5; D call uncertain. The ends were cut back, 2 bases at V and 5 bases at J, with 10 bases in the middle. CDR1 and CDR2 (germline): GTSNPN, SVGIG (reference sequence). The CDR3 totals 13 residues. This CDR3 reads CAWSLETYQPQHF. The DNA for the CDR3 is TGTGCCTGGAGTCTGGAGACTTATCAGCCCCAGCATTTT.

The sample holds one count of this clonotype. Written as DNA, the CDR3 is TGTGCCAGCAGTTACCCAGAGCGGATCTATGGCTACACCTTC. Translation gives CASSYPERIYGYTF. J is TRBJ1-2 and V is TRBV6-2 or TRBV6-3; no clear D. Germline loops: CDR1 MNHEY, CDR2 SVGEGT. Between the trimmed V and J ends, which lost 2 bases and 4 bases, there was a span of 11 bases. The CDR3 spans 14 residues.